This TCR beta chain derives from a study of cytomegalovirus exposure and HLA in healthy donors (dated by TCRdb to the late 2010s). For context, the study as a whole: In an earlier analysis of around 540 of the donors, around 290 Gb of sequence data and 117 million unique TCR beta sequences from roughly 180 million T cells were reported. An earlier analysis of roughly 600 of the donors used high-throughput TCR beta sequencing to judge whether each TCR beta V gene segment behaved as functional or pseudogenic. To predict cytomegalovirus infection status, the study brought together high-throughput TCR immunosequencing, statistical association of individual TCRs with disease status, and machine learning. Of the approximately 400 genotyped donors, roughly 80% fell in the genetic ancestry cluster associated with self-reported Caucasian donors. The aim of the study was to test whether cataloging public T cell receptors could identify signatures of past pathogen exposure. Rather than drawing on any new phenotypic data, the later analysis identified candidate immune exposures from TCR beta sequences and the way those sequences occurred across donors. A later analysis re-analyzed previously published TCR beta repertoires from roughly 690 donors and added high-resolution HLA genotyping to study TCR occurrence patterns. HLA typing covered class I and class II loci at four-digit resolution. Every discovery cohort repertoire had been produced on one sequencing platform. The number of typed donors differed by locus: roughly 629-630 for A, B, C, DRB1 and DQB1; some 500 for DQA1; 606 for DPA1; and 400 to 480 for DPB1. Across 398 genotyped donors of the cohort, an average of about 240,000 unique TCR beta nucleotide sequences per donor were sequenced, and roughly a sixth of those sequences were non-productive. Donor age, sex, ethnicity and CMV serostatus were compiled alongside the repertoire data. An early release covering about 600 HLA-typed donors comprised roughly 300 gigabases of sequencing data and around 80 million unique TCR sequences. Genome-wide SNP genotypes for about 60% of the 666 donors were used in a later genetic analysis, which treated that subset as a discovery cohort. The study used immunosequencing to profile the T cell repertoires of some 600 subjects and linked those repertoires to cytomegalovirus serostatus. Besides the first cohort of 550 to 750 subjects, a separate validation cohort made up of 120 different subjects was used. Roughly 5 DR-DQ haplotypes were handled as single units for association and clustering because linkage in the cohort was strong.

Concerning this clone itself: It has no known antigen specificity. No clone much larger than this one lies a single base away; base qualities are absent.

Summary of the overall study and its limitations: A few of the identified cytomegalovirus-associated TCR beta chains were confirmed in vitro to be specific for cytomegalovirus antigens. A later analysis found that TCR association rates varied across HLA loci, with DRB1 alleles showing the most associated TCRs and HLA-C alleles the fewest. Specific HLA alleles were associated with 15,000 to 20,000 TCR beta sequences at a false discovery rate of 0.05 in a later analysis. Strong co-occurrence of HLA alleles, especially DR and DQ, made assigning TCR associations to individual alleles difficult. The sequencing pipeline was judged likely to have produced a cluster of highly shared sequence variants as a technical artifact. Some IMGT-functional V segments, including TRBV6-2 and TRBV6-3, could not be distinguished by the 87-base-pair reads and were therefore excluded. Presence/absence analyses assumed roughly uniform sequencing depth across donors, an assumption that may not hold. For the cohort, immune exposure information was limited to CMV serostatus. HLA typing was unavailable for some donors at each locus, so association tests used only the typed subset. According to the authors, the approach could potentially be generalized to other disease states and immunological phenotypes. Only TCR beta chains were sequenced in this cohort, and the absence of alpha or paired-chain data limited detectable features. A later genetic analysis reported fewer N-insertions in productive TCRs among donors in an Asian-associated ancestry cluster than the 666-donor mean. In a later analysis, HLA-associated TCR beta chains showed more clonal expansion and lower generation probabilities than non-associated chains that were equally common. Most TCR sequences were seen in very few donors, while some public TCRs were found in many individuals. In both the original and validation cohorts, the classifier was reported to diagnose cytomegalovirus status with high specificity and sensitivity. Because counts were too low, fewer than 20 rarely observed V segments, including chromosome 9 orphons, were excluded from the earlier analysis of around 590 of the donors. In a later analysis, most CMV-associated TCR beta chains were found to appear HLA-restricted, with HLA associations seemingly driven largely by CMV exposure. Broadly in line with IMGT annotations, most TCR beta V segments showed up in productive rearrangements about 87% or about 30% of the time in an earlier analysis of under 700 of the donors. In a later analysis, several top co-occurrence clusters were reported to appear linked to parvovirus B19, influenza, CMV and Epstein-Barr virus. Linkage disequilibrium might explain the correlated functional status among segregating V segments, but an unknown experimental factor could not be excluded. A further reported finding was that TCR beta sequences accurately predicted the HLA-A and HLA-B alleles for most subjects in the first cohort. The study gave a list of about 150 TCR beta chains associated with cytomegalovirus. A later genetic analysis associated a missense DCLRE1C variant with V-gene and J-gene trimming of TCR beta chains, and an independent cohort replicated the association.

Library preparation was by the immunoSEQ multiplex PCR assay. The multiplex PCR relied on a mix of 60 forward primers for TCR Vbeta segments and 13 reverse primers for TCR Jbeta segments. The CDR3 region of rearranged TCR beta genes was amplified from genomic DNA by a multiplex PCR assay. Amplified TCR beta libraries were sequenced as 87-base-pair reads on the Illumina HiSeq System. On the study's bioinformatics: Across the 500 to 850 repertoires, a later analysis counted 78 million or so unique TCR beta chains, around 11 million of which were shared by at least two donors. A nearest-neighbor algorithm error-corrected the raw reads and collapsed the reads into unique sequences, merging closely related sequences to remove PCR and sequencing errors. V, D and J gene segments were assigned by aligning CDR3 sequences to IMGT reference sequences. For a sequence to be retained, at least a six-nucleotide match to both a V gene segment and a J gene segment was required. A rearrangement was called productive if the CDR3 had no stop codons and remained in frame with V and J, and every other rearrangement was called non-productive. CDR3 was defined according to IMGT convention as the region running from the second conserved V-encoded cysteine to the conserved J-encoded phenylalanine. Sequences without an unambiguous match to a single V gene segment were excluded from the earlier analysis of about 600 of the donors. In an earlier analysis of 587 of the donors, V segments were called functional above 56.7% productive rearrangements and were called segregating when the between-donor standard deviation exceeded 5%. A statistical classification framework was built to diagnose cytomegalovirus status from the catalog of TCR beta chain sequences. A later analysis assigned V and J genes by comparing TCR nucleotide sequences with IMGT/GENE-DB human TR gene sequences. Using the TCRdist pipeline, a later analysis assigned CDR3 sequences along with most-parsimonious VDJ recombination scenarios. In a later analysis, each TCR beta chain was defined by its CDR3 amino acid sequence together with its V-gene family, and reads lacking a unique V-gene family were excluded. A later analysis removed 592 highly shared, low-generation-probability nucleotide sequences to deal with suspected cross-contamination and a sequencing artifact. In a later analysis, a clonal expansion index for each public chain was calculated from normalized within-repertoire ranks of inferred template counts. In a later analysis, generation probabilities were computed using a VDJ recombination model fitted to out-of-frame rearrangements, and the results were checked against IGoR. In a later analysis, hypergeometric tests were used to score TCR-TCR, TCR-HLA and TCR-CMV co-occurrence, with a repertoire-size bias correction applied to TCR pairs. In a later analysis, false discovery rates were estimated by permuting HLA or CMV assignments 20 times. A later analysis grouped co-occurring TCRs with DBSCAN, adding TCRdist sequence similarity when clustering within HLA-allele-positive subsets. Co-occurrence clustering excluded repertoires with fewer than 30,000 or more than 120,000 public chains, plus five with anomalous nucleotide sharing. In its TCRdb copy, this immuneACCESS table keeps in-frame sequences only and misses some clones. Where compared with another copy, unresolved V genes explain less than half of these, and the others have no known cause. The V and J calls and clone size come from that table; D and trimming were worked out from the DNA. The sample contains about 91,000 clones, roughly 60% of them found a single time. The ten top clones hold 2.3% of the sample.

According to the germline V gene, CDR1 reads SGHAT and CDR2 reads FQNNGV. Trimming leaves V shorter by 3 bases and J shorter by 6 bases, with the junction holding 7 bases beyond the gene matches. The CDR3, cysteine through phenylalanine, is 14 amino acids long. Only the CDR3 portion is preserved as DNA: 42 bases, with reading frame beginning at the first base. The cohort consisted of 670 or so healthy bone marrow donors. At the time of sampling, all cohort members were nominally healthy, though unrecorded immune exposures were likely present. CMV serostatus was positive for 289 and negative for about half of the roughly 700 cohort members, and was not recorded for this donor. A peripheral blood sample was provided by each donor, and peripheral blood mononuclear cells were used for TCR beta sequencing. The Qiagen DNeasy Blood Extraction Kit was used to extract genomic DNA from the blood cell samples.

The source is a human donor in good health. The chain is assembled from TRBV11-2 and TRBJ1-1, with 7 middle bases fitting TRBD1. What was sequenced was PBMCs. This receptor has the CDR3 CASSFWGQSAEAFF. At the DNA level, the sequence is TGTGCCAGCAGCTTCTGGGGACAGTCGGCTGAAGCTTTCTTT.